The clone carrying this T cell receptor (beta chain) came up many times. All patients picked for sequencing had shown, by flow cytometry, an expansion of CD8+CD57+ cells. Each patient carried a diagnosis of severe acquired aplastic anemia. Prior therapy had not been administered to any patient at the time of blood sampling. This record comes from a study of CD8+CD57+ T cells in acquired aplastic anemia. As for the study in general: Sorting CD4+ and CD8+ cells gave DNA averaging about 2.9 ug.

The germline V and J ends were trimmed by 2 bases and 0 bases, with 4 bases remaining between them. This CDR3 has 13 residues. Germline CDR1 reads WNHNN; CDR2 reads SYGVQD (reference sequence). TCR beta VDJ combinations and CDR3 sequences were profiled from genomic DNA. TCRdb fed the reads into MiXCR, producing one record per CDR3 protein. The data hold just over 450,000 distinct CDR3 sequences, with around 32% observed a single time. J is TRBJ1-1 and V is TRBV10-1; D unresolved. The origin of this receptor is a human donor with aplastic anemia. The material sequenced was sorted CD4+, CD8+, or CD8+CD57+ T cells (not recorded which) from PBMCs. The CDR3 DNA is TGCGCCAGCAGTGAGGGTGTGAACACTGAAGCTTTCTTT. This codes for CASSEGVNTEAFF.